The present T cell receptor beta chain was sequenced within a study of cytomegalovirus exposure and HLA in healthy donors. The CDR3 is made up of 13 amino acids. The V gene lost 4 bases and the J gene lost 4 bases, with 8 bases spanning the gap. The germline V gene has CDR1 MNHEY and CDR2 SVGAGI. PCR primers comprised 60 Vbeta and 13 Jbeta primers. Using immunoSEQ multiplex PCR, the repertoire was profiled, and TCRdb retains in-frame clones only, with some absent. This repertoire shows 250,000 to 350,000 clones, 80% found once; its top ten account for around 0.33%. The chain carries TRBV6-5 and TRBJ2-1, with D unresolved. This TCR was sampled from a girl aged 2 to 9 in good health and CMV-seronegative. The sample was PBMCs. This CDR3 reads CASSSEKYNEQFF. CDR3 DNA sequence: TGTGCCAGCAGTTCTGAGAAATACAATGAGCAGTTCTTC.